A selection of T cell receptor beta chains follows, all from one sample in a study of T-cell memory formation after mild COVID-19. In TCRdb, the 5' RACE reads were re-called with MiXCR into one record per CDR3 protein. The repertoire has about 600,000 distinct CDR3 sequences, roughly 22% of them found once; the top ten carry about 8.2%. The sample comprised PBMCs or a T cell subset sorted from them (not recorded which). The receptors derive from an adult woman who had mild COVID-19 (a few samples of this study predate the infection). Cell type and time point are not known. CDR3s include the opening cysteine and the closing phenylalanine or tryptophan. The D gene is left open where the match is weak. Where a row states a size, it is once, few, many or the class of an expanded clone; other rows omit it.

TRBV2,NA,NA,TRBJ2-7,TGTGCCAGCAGTGTTTCAGGGCCCCTCTACGAGCAGTACTTC,CASSVSGPLYEQYF
TRBV9,NA,NA,TRBJ1-3,TGTGCCAGCAGCCTAGCCCCAGGAGGAAACACCATATATTTT,CASSLAPGGNTIYF
TRBV6-1,NA,NA,TRBJ1-5,TGTGCCAGCAGTGATCGCGAGGTTCAGCCCCAGCATTTT,CASSDREVQPQHF
TRBV7-9,NA,few,TRBJ2-7,TGTGCCAGCAGCTTATCCCGCAGGGCCTACGAGCAGTACTTC,CASSLSRRAYEQYF
TRBV30,NA,few,TRBJ1-2,TGTGCCTGTCTGACAGTGAACTATGGCTACACCTTC,CACLTVNYGYTF
TRBV5-1,NA,NA,TRBJ2-7,TGCGCCAGCAGCTCGGAGGGGAGTAGCTCCTACGAGCAGTACTTC,CASSSEGSSSYEQYF
TRBV7-3,NA,few,TRBJ2-1,TGTGCCAGCAGCTTATCAGGGTCGGCCTACAATGAGCAGTTCTTC,CASSLSGSAYNEQFF
TRBV30,NA,few,TRBJ1-5,TGTGCCTGGAGTGTAGACAGCCTAAATCAGCCCCAGCATTTT,CAWSVDSLNQPQHF
TRBV5-1,TRBD2,NA,TRBJ2-3,TGCGCCAGCAGCTTGGCGCGAGGGGGGTCTACTAGCGGGGCAAACACAGATACGCAGTATTTT,CASSLARGGSTSGANTDTQYF
TRBV3-1,NA,NA,TRBJ2-1,TGTGCCAGCAGCCAAGACCCGGAGTTATCCTACAATGAGCAGTTCTTC,CASSQDPELSYNEQFF
TRBV7-2,TRBD1,NA,TRBJ2-5,TGTGCCAGCAGCCCGGGGACAGGGATGTACCAAGAGACCCAGTACTTC,CASSPGTGMYQETQYF
TRBV13,TRBD1,NA,TRBJ1-1,TGTGCCAGCAGCAGTCGGGACAGGGTAAACGTTGAAGCTTTCTTT,CASSSRDRVNVEAFF
TRBV9,NA,NA,TRBJ2-7,TGTGCCAGCAGCTCCTCTGGAGGGCCGGCGGAGCAGTACTTC,CASSSSGGPAEQYF
TRBV7-9,TRBD2,NA,TRBJ2-1,TGTGCCAGCAGCTTAGAGGCGGGAGTAAAATATGAGCAGTTCTTC,CASSLEAGVKYEQFF
TRBV5-1,NA,few,TRBJ2-3,TGCGCCAGCAGCTTGACTAGCAGAGATACGCAGTATTTT,CASSLTSRDTQYF
TRBV7-9,TRBD2,few,TRBJ2-1,TGTGCCAGCAGCTTTCTATCCGGGACTAGCGGGGGCCATGAGCTTTTC,CASSFLSGTSGGHELF
TRBV2,NA,NA,TRBJ2-3,TGTGCCAGCAGTGATTTCGCAGGCACAGATACGCAGTATTTT,CASSDFAGTDTQYF
TRBV29-1,NA,few,TRBJ2-1,TGCAGCGTTGGGGTCTACAATGAGCAGTTCTTC,CSVGVYNEQFF
TRBV6-2/TRBV6-3,NA,few,TRBJ1-5,TGTGCCAGCAGCCGGTTGGATCAGCCCCAGCATTTT,CASSRLDQPQHF
TRBV7-8,TRBD2,NA,TRBJ2-5,TGTGCCAGCAGCTTGACCGGGACTAGCGGGAAGACCCAGTACTTC,CASSLTGTSGKTQYF
TRBV2,NA,NA,TRBJ2-1,TGTGCCAGCAGTGATCTGGGCGCCAATGAGCAGTTCTTC,CASSDLGANEQFF
TRBV18,TRBD2,once,TRBJ2-1,TGTGCCAGCTCACCGGCGGGAGTCGGCGTGAATGAGCAGTTCTTC,CASSPAGVGVNEQFF
TRBV11-3,NA,NA,TRBJ2-2,TGTGCCAGCAGCTTAGTGACCGGGAGCGGGACCGGGGAGCTGTTTTTT,CASSLVTGSGTGELFF
TRBV4-3,NA,few,TRBJ2-1,TGCGCCAGCAGCCAAGAGGCGACAGCCTACAATGAGCAGTTCTTC,CASSQEATAYNEQFF
TRBV29-1,NA,many,TRBJ2-6,TGCAGCGTCGGCCAACCGACCTCTGGGGCCAACGTCCTGACTTTC,CSVGQPTSGANVLTF
TRBV7-2,NA,few,TRBJ1-2,TGTGCCAGCAGCCCCGGGCGGCCCTATGGCTACACCTTC,CASSPGRPYGYTF
TRBV5-1,NA,NA,TRBJ1-1,TGCGCCAGCAGCGATGGGACATACACTGAAGCTTTCTTT,CASSDGTYTEAFF
TRBV14,NA,few,TRBJ2-3,TGTGCCAGCAGCCAAGAAGACAGTGACACAGATACGCAGTATTTT,CASSQEDSDTDTQYF
TRBV5-1,NA,NA,TRBJ1-2,TGCGCCAGCAGCTACGTTTCTAACTATGGCTACACCTTC,CASSYVSNYGYTF
TRBV7-2,NA,NA,TRBJ2-6,TGTGCCAGCAGCTTGCTTGGGGTTGCTACTGGGGCCAACGTCCTGACTTTC,CASSLLGVATGANVLTF
TRBV4-3,NA,NA,TRBJ2-4,TGCGCCAGCAGCCAAGATCTTCGGGTAGCCAAAAACATTCAGTACTTC,CASSQDLRVAKNIQYF
TRBV24-1,TRBD2,NA,TRBJ2-3,TGTGCCACCAGTGATCCGACTAGCGGGGGAATAGATACGCAGTATTTT,CATSDPTSGGIDTQYF
TRBV11-2,NA,few,TRBJ2-3,TGTGCCAGCAGCTTAGGTCTAGCTGGAAGTACGCAGTATTTT,CASSLGLAGSTQYF
TRBV5-1,TRBD1,many,TRBJ2-3,TGCGCCAGCAGGGGAAGGGACAGATCATCCTTCACAGATACGCAGTATTTT,CASRGRDRSSFTDTQYF
TRBV2,NA,once,TRBJ2-7,TGTGCCAGCAGAACGGTTATTACCTCCTACGAGCAGTACTTC,CASRTVITSYEQYF
TRBV20-1,NA,few,TRBJ2-2,TGCAGTGCTAGAGATATGTTTGGCACCGGGGAGCTGTTTTTT,CSARDMFGTGELFF
TRBV4-1,TRBD2,few,TRBJ2-1,TGCGCCAGCAGCTCAAGGGCGTGGGGGAAGGGGAGGGATGAGCAGTTCTTC,CASSSRAWGKGRDEQFF
TRBV12-3/TRBV12-4,NA,few,TRBJ2-7,TGTGCCAGCAGTTTATATAGGCACTCCTACGAGCAGTACTTC,CASSLYRHSYEQYF
TRBV20-1,TRBD2,few,TRBJ2-7,TGCAGTGCTAGGGCTATGACTAGCGGAAACTACGAGCAGTACTTC,CSARAMTSGNYEQYF
TRBV4-3,NA,many,TRBJ1-3,TGCGCCAGCAGCCAAGCTTACGACTCTTTCTCTGGAAACACCATATATTTT,CASSQAYDSFSGNTIYF
TRBV7-6,TRBD2,few,TRBJ2-3,TGTGCCAGCAGCTTAGATGGCGGGGGAAGCACAGATACGCAGTATTTT,CASSLDGGGSTDTQYF
TRBV12-3/TRBV12-4,NA,few,TRBJ2-1,TGTGCCAGCAGGGCCGGGACTTCCGACTACAATGAGCAGTTCTTC,CASRAGTSDYNEQFF
TRBV5-1,NA,NA,TRBJ2-5,TGCGCCAGCACCTCACTACTTGGGCAAGAGACCCAGTACTTC,CASTSLLGQETQYF
TRBV2,TRBD2,few,TRBJ2-7,TGTGCCAGCAGTGAAAAGCGGGGCAAATACTACGAGCAGTACTTC,CASSEKRGKYYEQYF
TRBV13,TRBD2,NA,TRBJ2-7,TGTGCCAGCAAGGCGAGGGAGGGCCCCTACGAGCAGTACTTC,CASKAREGPYEQYF
TRBV14,NA,NA,TRBJ1-6,TGTGCCAGCAGCCAAGTTGGGCGGACATATAATTCACCCCTCCACTTT,CASSQVGRTYNSPLHF
TRBV20-1,NA,NA,TRBJ2-7,TGCAGTGTTAGGAAGGGGGGGGCAGGATTCCTCGAGCAGTACTTC,CSVRKGGAGFLEQYF
TRBV7-3,NA,NA,TRBJ1-6,TGTGCCAGCAGCTTGTACCGCAGTAATTCACCCCTCCACTTT,CASSLYRSNSPLHF
TRBV4-3,TRBD2,few,TRBJ2-5,TGCGCCAGCAGTGTTGTTAGCGGGAGGGCCAATACAGAGACCCAGTACTTC,CASSVVSGRANTETQYF